This T cell receptor (beta chain) was captured by sequencing in a study of blood T cell repertoires in COVID-19. Whole-study context: The cDNA or gDNA used as material had been derived from T cells, B-cell-depleted T cells, or PBMCs.

In the source study's methods: Scientists estimated how many nucleated cells there were by amplifying reference gene primers. Here immunoSEQ multiplex PCR was the method, and the copy in TCRdb shows in-frame clones only, minus some. That table supplies the V and J calls and clone size; D and trimming were determined from the DNA. In the table there are around 200,000 clones, around 88% of which are singletons. Germline values: CDR1 SGHAT, CDR2 FQNNGV. The germline V and J ends were trimmed by 5 bases and 6 bases, with 17 bases remaining between them. The length of the CDR3 is 14 residues. V usage is TRBV11-2 and J usage is TRBJ2-7, with D perhaps TRBD2 (6 bases). Sequenced input: PBMCs or T cells enriched from blood (not recorded which). The TCR comes from a woman aged 25 to 39 who had been exposed to COVID-19. CDR3 coding DNA: TGTGCCAGCAGCGCCCGTACACTAGCTCGCGAGCAGTACTTC. This gives the protein CASSARTLAREQYF.